Described below is a single TCR beta chain sequence and its context. Antigen: not known. With survey level as its setting, the immunoSEQ assay was v3.0. The data were produced by immunoSEQ multiplex PCR, yet TCRdb's version contains in-frame clones alone and is incomplete. The sample includes roughly 30,000 clones, nearly 95% of them seen just once. The data originate from a study of long-term antiretroviral therapy in people with HIV. Study-level results: Those clones which expanded before ART made up the dominant part of the repertoire at all time points.

The CDR3 runs to 14 residues. Trimming cost V 3 bases and J 3 bases, with 12 bases left between them. CDR1 and CDR2 from the germline V gene are SGHTA and FQGTGA. This receptor was taken from a young man with HIV. Sequenced material: unsorted PBMCs, taken around 6 years after starting antiretroviral therapy. The rearrangement links TRBV7-3 to TRBJ2-7; perhaps TRBD2 as D (5 bases). CDR3 residues: CASSFGQAGYEQYF. In DNA form, the CDR3 reads TGTGCCAGCAGCTTCGGCCAGGCGGGCTACGAGCAGTACTTC.